This T cell receptor beta chain was sequenced during a study of blood T cell repertoires in COVID-19. Clones were read by immunoSEQ multiplex PCR, and TCRdb kept only the in-frame ones, dropping some. This table has 200,000 to 250,000 clones, around 80% appearing once. The CDR3 extends over 12 amino acids. Unmatched junction bases numbered 0, after V lost 5 bases and J lost 5 bases. Looked up from germline, CDR1 is LGHDT and CDR2 is YNNKEL (reference sequence). This sequence joins TRBV3-1 (or the pseudogene TRBV3-2) and TRBJ2-1; 7 nucleotides align to TRBD1. The TCR comes from a woman aged 35 to 49 with active or convalescent COVID-19. Sequencing used peripheral blood. CDR3 residues: CASSGTDNEQFF. Written as DNA, the CDR3 is TGTGCCAGCAGCGGGACAGACAATGAGCAGTTCTTC.